This passage covers 19 T cell receptor beta chains from one sample sequenced in a study of naive and memory T cell subsets. Four PCR rounds used nested alpha and beta constant region primers plus the SP2 primer. From the 5' RACE reads, TCRdb called clonotypes with MiXCR, one entry per CDR3 protein. The sample yields around 56,000 distinct CDR3 sequences, roughly 7.5% seen once. A UMI-containing oligonucleotide was joined by 3' ligation to the TCR cDNA template. The source of these receptors is a female donor in good health.

The gene calls are TRBV5-8 and TRBJ2-1, with D unresolved. The CDR3 runs 13 residues. With 4 bases removed from V and 3 bases from J, the gap between germline ends came to 8 bases. Germline V lookup: CDR1 SGHTS, CDR2 YDEGEE. In nucleotides, the CDR3 is TGTGCCAGCAGCCCCTGGGACTACAATGAGCAGTTCTTC. It yields the protein CASSPWDYNEQFF.

This clonotype was observed a handful of times. The V gene is TRBV30, the J gene TRBJ2-2; D might be TRBD2 (6 bases). The length of the CDR3 is 13 residues. The ends were cut back, 2 bases at V and 7 bases at J, with 11 bases in the middle. Germline assignment: CDR1 GTSNPN and CDR2 SVGIG (reference sequence). CDR3 loop: CAWSSGVGGELFF. Written as DNA, the CDR3 is TGTGCCTGGAGTTCGGGGGTCGGCGGGGAGCTGTTTTTT. The full variable domain, rest sourced from reference TRBV30 and TRBJ2-2, is SQTIHQWPATLVQPVGSPLSLECTVEGTSNPNLYWYRQAAGRGLQLLFYSVGIGQISSEVPQNLSASRPQDRQFILSSKKLLLSDSGFYLCAWSSGVGGELFFGEGSRLTVL.

This clonotype was detected many times. V usage is TRBV20-1 and J usage is TRBJ2-7, with 8 bases fitting TRBD1. V gave up 5 bases and J gave up 4 bases; unmatched junction bases: 1. This CDR3 is 11 amino acids long. Looked up from germline, CDR1 is DFQATT and CDR2 is SNEGSKA (reference sequence). The CDR3 DNA follows: TGCAGTGCTGACAGGGGATACGAGCAGTACTTC. Encoded protein: CSADRGYEQYF.

This clonotype was counted ten times or more. The chain combines TRBV12-3 or TRBV12-4 with TRBJ1-2; D is ambiguous. The CDR3 is made up of 16 amino acids. Trimming shortened V by 6 bases and J by 0 bases, and 17 bases separated the two germline ends. The CDR3 nucleotides read TGTGCCAGCAGCCACGGACGGCGGCAATCTAACTATGGCTACACCTTC. Its protein product is CASSHGRRQSNYGYTF.

This clonotype has at least ten counts. CDR3 loop: CSAKGPLSTDTQYF. The CDR3 region has the DNA TGCAGTGCTAAAGGGCCCCTAAGCACAGATACGCAGTATTTT. The genes are TRBV20-1 and TRBJ2-3, with unresolved D. V shed 4 bases and J shed 0 bases, with 11 bases lying between them. Germline V gives CDR1 DFQATT, CDR2 SNEGSKA (reference sequence). The CDR3 consists of 14 residues.

CDR3 DNA: TGTGCCAGCAGCAAACAGCGGGGGGACAACTACGAGCAGTACTTC. Residues: CASSKQRGDNYEQYF. V and J are TRBV7-9 and TRBJ2-7; 9 bases are a match to TRBD2. V shed 5 bases and J 3 bases; nucleotides not matched to a gene: 8. Germline CDR1 reads SEHNR; CDR2 reads FQNEAQ (reference sequence). CDR3 size: 15 residues.

This clonotype has only one observation. V and J are TRBV4-1 and TRBJ2-7, with TRBD1 matching 9 bases. CDR1 is MGHRA and CDR2 is YSYEKL in the germline V gene. V shed 2 bases and J 6 bases; nucleotides not matched to a gene: 5. The CDR3 totals 14 residues. In nucleotides, the CDR3 is TGCGCCAGCAGCCAACAAGGACAGGGGTGCGAGCAGTACTTC. Its protein product is CASSQQGQGCEQYF.

In its sample, this clonotype was seen many times. The chain joins TRBV7-9 to TRBJ2-6; possibly TRBD2 for D (6 bases). V dropped 5 bases and J dropped 1 base, with 27 bases sitting between them. Germline loops: CDR1 SEHNR, CDR2 FQNEAQ (reference sequence). The CDR3 spans 21 residues. The CDR3, as DNA: TGTGCCAGCAGCCCGCGGGGACCCTTAGAACTAGGTGATTCTGGGGCCAACGTCCTGACTTTC. Translation gives CASSPRGPLELGDSGANVLTF.

This clonotype was counted between two and nine times. The rearrangement joins TRBV3-1 to TRBJ2-3; TRBD2 agrees at 10 bases. The CDR3 covers 16 residues. From germline, CDR1 is LGHDT and CDR2 YNNKEL (reference sequence). V trimming: 3 bases; J trimming: 2 bases; junction bases outside the gene matches: 5. Written as DNA, the CDR3 is TGTGCCAGCAGCCAGCCCCTAGCGGGGGACACAGATACGCAGTATTTT. As protein: CASSQPLAGDTDTQYF.

This clonotype was observed a handful of times. This chain connects TRBV5-1 to TRBJ2-7; 9 bases line up with TRBD1. This CDR3 contains 15 residues. CDR1 and CDR2 (germline): SGHRS, YFSETQ. J gave up 3 bases and V 4 bases, and 8 bases lay outside the gene matches. Written as DNA, the CDR3 is TGCGCCAGCAGCCTGGCGGGACAGGGATTCTACGAGCAGTACTTC. Encoded protein: CASSLAGQGFYEQYF.

This clonotype was found many times. The chain is built from TRBV30 and TRBJ1-6; no firm D call. V lost 1 base to trimming and J lost 8 bases, with 9 bases between them. This CDR3 region has 13 residues. From germline, CDR1 is GTSNPN and CDR2 SVGIG (reference sequence). CDR3 in amino acids: CAWSGMGHSPLHF. In nucleotides, the CDR3 is TGTGCCTGGAGTGGTATGGGTCATTCACCCCTCCACTTT.

This clonotype has just a few counts. The chain links TRBV2 to TRBJ2-7; tentatively, D is TRBD1 or TRBD2 (5 bases each). V lost 6 bases to trimming and J lost 3 bases, with 12 bases between them. The CDR3 has 13 residues. CDR1 is SNHLY and CDR2 is FYNNEI in the germline V gene. The CDR3 DNA reads TGTGCCAGCAGCCGGGACGGAAGCTACGAGCAGTACTTC. Its protein product is CASSRDGSYEQYF.

The chain links TRBV6-5 to TRBJ2-5; D is unresolved. Looked up from germline, CDR1 is MNHEY and CDR2 is SVGAGI. Between the trimmed V and J ends, which lost 5 bases and 5 bases, there was a span of 12 bases. The CDR3 spans 13 residues. The CDR3 is CASSPGPWETQYF. The CDR3 nucleotides are TGTGCCAGCAGTCCCGGGCCCTGGGAGACCCAGTACTTC.

This clonotype was counted a few times. This chain connects TRBV20-1 to TRBJ2-4, with 8 bases fitting TRBD1. J gave up 5 bases and V 2 bases, and 8 bases lay outside the gene matches. The CDR3 spans 15 residues. CDR1 DFQATT and CDR2 SNEGSKA come from the germline V gene (reference sequence). The DNA for the CDR3 is TGCAGTGCTAGAATCCGGGACAGGACGGAAAACATTCAGTACTTC. It translates to CSARIRDRTENIQYF.

In its sample, this clonotype was seen many times. The rearrangement joins TRBV12-3 or TRBV12-4 to TRBJ1-4, with TRBD1 matching over 7 bases. This CDR3 is built from 15 residues. V dropped 6 bases and J dropped 8; count of bases not matched to a gene: 12. CDR3 region: CASRLPGDSSEKLFF. CDR3 DNA sequence: TGTGCCAGCAGACTACCCGGGGACAGTTCGGAAAAACTGTTTTTT.

The sample holds a few counts of this clonotype. The chain links TRBV11-2 to TRBJ2-3; 13 bases agree with TRBD2. The ends lost 3 bases at V and 3 bases at J; junction bases unmatched: 6. The V gene's germline CDR1 is SGHAT and CDR2 FQNNGV. This CDR3 spans 17 amino acids. CDR3 DNA: TGTGCCAGCAGCTTCGATGGACTAGCGGGGGATACAGATACGCAGTATTTT. As protein: CASSFDGLAGDTDTQYF.

This clonotype was seen repeatedly, ten times or more. The V gene is TRBV6-2 or TRBV6-3, the J gene TRBJ1-1; D unresolved. This CDR3 is 13 amino acids long. Germline V gene data show CDR1 as MNHEY and CDR2 as SVGEGT. Trimming cost V 6 bases and J 1 base, with 9 bases left between them. In nucleotides, the CDR3 is TGTGCCAGCAGCCCATTCCCGAACACTGAAGCTTTCTTT. Translating gives CASSPFPNTEAFF.

This clonotype was detected only a few times. The chain recombines TRBV6-1 with TRBJ2-6, with no clear D. The germline gives CDR1 MNHNS, CDR2 SASEGT. Trimming cost V 6 bases and J 1 base, with 7 bases left between them. This CDR3 spans 14 amino acids. The CDR3 protein is CASSPHSGANVLTF. CDR3 nucleotides: TGTGCCAGCAGCCCCCATTCTGGGGCCAACGTCCTGACTTTC.

The sample holds a few counts of this clonotype. The chain combines TRBV4-3 with TRBJ1-2; 9 bases match TRBD1. With 3 bases clipped from V and 3 bases from J, the junction kept 17 bases outside the gene matches. This CDR3 region has 19 residues. Germline V lookup: CDR1 LGHNA, CDR2 YSLEER. The CDR3 spells CASSQGGYGARQGDYGYTF. The DNA for the CDR3 is TGCGCCAGCAGCCAGGGGGGTTATGGGGCCCGACAGGGGGACTATGGCTACACCTTC.